Below, 24 T cell receptor beta chains from the same sample are listed, as sequenced in a study of regulatory T cells in long-lasting Graves disease. Regarding time point: newly diagnosed GD, antithyroid drugs for less than 3 months. Following extraction of RNA from PBMCs, that RNA was used to make the TCR library. HTBI primers from iRepertoire and Arm-PCR of CDR3 regions yielded the TCR beta libraries. Each CDR3 protein is one row after TCRdb ran MiXCR on the multiplex PCR reads. The sample contains 300,000 to 400,000 distinct CDR3 sequences, under 20% of which appear only once. Source: peripheral blood mononuclear cells (PBMCs), taken at new diagnosis, from a patient treated with antithyroid drugs. All receptors come from a female donor with Graves disease.

This clonotype was observed at least ten times. The chain uses TRBV9 and TRBJ2-1, with D possibly being TRBD2 (6 bases). This CDR3 has 20 amino acids. The V and J ends lost 4 bases and 0 bases respectively, with 26 bases between them. Per the germline V gene, CDR1 is SGDLS and CDR2 is YYNGEE. The CDR3: CASSTRPGGTSTRSYNEQFF. Written as DNA, the CDR3 is TGTGCCAGCAGCACACGTCCTGGGGGTACTAGCACACGCTCCTACAATGAGCAGTTCTTC. Looking up the rest from reference TRBV9 and TRBJ2-1 gives the full variable domain: DSGVTQTPKHLITATGQRVTLRCSPRSGDLSVYWYQQSLDQGLQFLIQYYNGEERAKGNILERFSAQQFPDLHSELNLSSLELGDSALYFCASSTRPGGTSTRSYNEQFFGPGTRLTVL.

This clonotype was recorded many times. CDR3 bases: TGTGCCTGGACTAGCGGGGGTTTCTACGAGCAGTACTTC. Translating it yields CAWTSGGFYEQYF. This chain uses TRBV30 with TRBJ2-7; 10 positions match TRBD2. This CDR3 contains 13 residues. CDR1 is GTSNPN, CDR2 SVGIG, per germline (reference sequence). V lost 4 bases, J lost 3 bases, and 3 bases stayed unmatched.

The genes are TRBV7-9 and TRBJ2-1; TRBD2 matches 7 bases. This CDR3 is 18 amino acids long. In germline, CDR1 is SEHNR, CDR2 FQNEAQ (reference sequence). V was pared by 2 bases and J by 5 bases, with 15 bases of the junction left unmatched. The CDR3 loop is CASSLRPTLASTNNEQFF. CDR3 sequence (DNA): TGTGCCAGCAGCTTACGCCCTACACTAGCGTCGACAAACAATGAGCAGTTCTTC.

Details on this clonotype: A read error is the likely source, as a far larger clone sits one nucleotide away. This chain links TRBV11-2 with TRBJ2-1; TRBD1 or TRBD2 may be the D gene (5 bases each). CDR1 SGHAT and CDR2 FQNNGV come from the germline V gene. V dropped 2 bases and J dropped 10 bases, with 12 bases sitting between them. The CDR3 is 13 residues long. The chain's CDR3 is CASSLQEGYEQFF. The CDR3 region has the DNA TGTGCCAGCAGCTTACAAGAGGGGTACGAGCAGTTCTTC.

The table lists this clonotype with many counts. This chain joins TRBV2 and TRBJ2-3; TRBD2 might be the D (6 bases). Deletions cut 4 bases from V and 4 bases from J, with 18 bases between. CDR1 and CDR2 (germline): SNHLY, FYNNEI. The CDR3 covers 16 residues. Here the CDR3 DNA reads TGTGCCAGCAGTGTAAGGAGCGGAGGGGCGGCAGATACGCAGTATTTT. Amino acids: CASSVRSGGAADTQYF.

This clonotype was seen a few times. The chain is built from TRBV10-3 and TRBJ2-7; 13 nucleotides line up with TRBD2. This CDR3 has 17 residues. Trimming at V came to 3 bases and at J to 0 bases, leaving 5 bases not matched to a gene. Germline values: CDR1 ENHRY, CDR2 SYGVKD. CDR3 in amino acids: CAISDPTSGRTSYEQYF. The CDR3 coding sequence is TGTGCCATCAGTGACCCGACTAGCGGGAGGACCTCCTACGAGCAGTACTTC.

This clonotype was seen at least ten times. The chain couples TRBV29-1 to TRBJ2-2, with 11 positions matching TRBD2. Trimming cost V 7 bases and J 6 bases; bases outside gene matches: 4. Germline V lookup: CDR1 SQVTM, CDR2 ANQGSEA. The length of the CDR3 is 13 residues. The CDR3 nucleotides are TGCAGCGCAGCGACTAGCGGGGCCGGGGAGCTGTTTTTT. Amino acid sequence: CSAATSGAGELFF.

This clonotype was counted many times. The chain recombines TRBV24-1 with TRBJ2-2; D unclear. The CDR3 is 14 residues long. CDR1 is KGHDR and CDR2 is SFDVKD in the germline V gene. The germline V and J ends were trimmed by 5 bases and 6 bases, with 12 bases remaining between them. The CDR3 protein is CATSVGVASGELFF. In DNA form, the CDR3 reads TGTGCCACCAGTGTTGGGGTAGCTTCCGGGGAGCTGTTTTTT.

This clonotype was counted ten times or more. The chain links TRBV2 to TRBJ2-5, with 12 bases aligning to TRBD1. CDR3 length: 14 residues. The J segment lost 4 bases and the V segment lost 6 bases, leaving 3 bases of the junction unmatched. CDR1 and CDR2 from the germline V gene are SNHLY and FYNNEI. CDR3 sequence: CASRRDRGRETQYF. CDR3 nucleotides: TGTGCCAGCAGACGGGACAGGGGGCGAGAGACCCAGTACTTC.

At least ten counts were recorded for this clonotype. The V gene is TRBV9, the J gene TRBJ2-2, with 15 bases aligning to TRBD2. The CDR3 runs to 21 residues. Germline V gene sequence: CDR1 SGDLS, CDR2 YYNGEE. The J segment lost 1 base and the V segment lost 4 bases, leaving 14 bases of the junction unmatched. CDR3 amino acids: CASSSSINRTSGRENTGELFF. The CDR3 coding sequence is TGTGCCAGCAGCTCATCAATCAATCGGACTAGCGGGAGGGAGAACACCGGGGAGCTGTTTTTT.

This clonotype was counted only a few times. V usage is TRBV30 and J usage is TRBJ2-1; D is perhaps TRBD1 or TRBD2 (5 bases each). The CDR3 sequence is 13 residues long. CDR1 is GTSNPN and CDR2 is SVGIG in the germline V gene (reference sequence). V lost 5 bases, J lost 5 bases, and 13 bases lay in between. CDR3 sequence reads: CAWGFGANNEQFF. Here the CDR3 DNA reads TGTGCCTGGGGATTCGGGGCTAACAATGAGCAGTTCTTC.

J is TRBJ2-2 and V is TRBV11-3, with no clear D. The CDR3 spans 15 residues. Germline CDR1 SGHNT, CDR2 YENEEA. The V and J ends lost 6 bases and 1 base respectively, with 12 bases between them. The CDR3 DNA reads as TGTGCCAGCAGGACCCCAGAGAAGAACACCGGGGAGCTGTTTTTT. Translation gives CASRTPEKNTGELFF.

This clonotype has a handful of counts. The rearrangement links TRBV25-1 to TRBJ2-7, with D unresolved. Trimming took 4 bases from V and 1 from J, leaving 8 bases between them. This CDR3 contains 13 residues. The germline gives CDR1 MGHDK, CDR2 SYGVNS. CDR3 sequence: CASSGSRSYEQYF. As DNA, the CDR3 is TGTGCCAGCAGTGGGTCCCGATCCTACGAGCAGTACTTC.

This clonotype was seen at least ten times. The gene calls are TRBV19 and TRBJ2-6, with D perhaps being TRBD1 or TRBD2 (5 bases each). The CDR3 extends over 17 amino acids. V was clipped by 3 bases and J by 1 base, with 13 bases between them. Germline CDR1 and CDR2: LNHDA and SQIVND (reference sequence). As DNA, the CDR3 is TGTGCCAGTAGTATCCTCGGGACCGCGTCTGGGGCCAACGTCCTGACTTTC. Translated, it gives CASSILGTASGANVLTF. The variable domain in full, with the rest retrieved from reference TRBV19 and TRBJ2-6, is DGGITQSPKYLFRKEGQNVTLSCEQNLNHDAMYWYRQDPGQGLRLIYYSQIVNDFQKGDIAEGYSVSREKKESFPLTVTSAQKNPTAFYLCASSILGTASGANVLTFGAGSRLTVL.

This clonotype was seen repeatedly, ten times or more. The CDR3 DNA sequence: TGTGCCAGCAGTTACCCCCAGGGGCGCCCCTACAATGAGCAGTTCTTC. This translates into CASSYPQGRPYNEQFF. This chain uses TRBV6-5 with TRBJ2-1; perhaps TRBD1 as D (6 bases). The CDR3 sequence is 16 residues long. Germline V gene lookup returns CDR1 MNHEY and CDR2 SVGAGI. Trimming stripped 2 bases from V and 2 bases from J, with 13 bases between.

There are many counts of this clonotype. The chain is built from TRBV18 and TRBJ2-1, with 9 bases lining up with TRBD2. J gave up 4 bases and V 6 bases, and 4 bases lay outside the gene matches. From germline, CDR1 is KGHSH and CDR2 LQKENI. This CDR3 spans 14 amino acids. The DNA of the CDR3 is TGTGCCAGCTCCCGACTAGCGGATTACAATGAGCAGTTCTTC. Amino acid sequence: CASSRLADYNEQFF.

The rearrangement uses TRBV20-1 and TRBJ2-1; 12 positions agree with TRBD2. This CDR3 contains 16 residues. V dropped 2 bases and J dropped 7; count of bases not matched to a gene: 9. Germline CDR1 is DFQATT and CDR2 is SNEGSKA (reference sequence). The CDR3: CSARPLAGGPYNEQFF. The CDR3 nucleotides are TGCAGTGCTAGACCTCTAGCGGGAGGGCCTTATAATGAGCAGTTCTTC.

This clonotype was observed many times. The chain has TRBV11-1 and TRBJ2-1, with 10 bases aligning to TRBD2. Unmatched junction bases numbered 11, after V lost 5 bases and J lost 7 bases. CDR3 size: 16 residues. Germline CDR1 reads SGHAT; CDR2 reads FQDESV (reference sequence). The CDR3 protein is CASSKASGRAGNEQFF. The DNA for the CDR3 is TGTGCCAGCAGCAAGGCCAGCGGGAGGGCCGGGAATGAGCAGTTCTTC.

This clonotype was seen many times. This rearrangement joins TRBV6-1 to TRBJ1-2, with a tentative D call TRBD1 (6 bases). CDR3 length: 12 residues. Germline loops: CDR1 MNHNS, CDR2 SASEGT. Between the trimmed V and J ends, which lost 9 bases and 5 bases, there was a span of 13 bases. This chain's CDR3 is CASTEQGYGYTF. The CDR3 DNA is TGTGCCAGTACTGAACAGGGTTATGGCTACACCTTC.

This clonotype was seen repeatedly, ten times or more. V is TRBV6-2 or TRBV6-3 and J is TRBJ2-7; 8 bases agree with TRBD1. The CDR3 totals 13 residues. Germline V gene sequence: CDR1 MNHEY, CDR2 SVGEGT. The V and J ends lost 8 bases and 6 bases, in that order; junction bases with no gene match: 9. Here the CDR3 reads CASARTGQGEQYF. The CDR3 bases are TGTGCCAGCGCCAGGACAGGGCAGGGCGAGCAGTACTTC.

This clonotype was seen ten or more times. The chain joins TRBV30 to TRBJ1-5; D may be TRBD1 (5 bases). The CDR3 totals 13 residues. In germline, CDR1 is GTSNPN, CDR2 SVGIG (reference sequence). Trimming stripped 1 base from V and 2 bases from J, with 6 bases between. The CDR3 loop is CAWSEQGNQPQHF. CDR3 DNA: TGTGCCTGGAGTGAACAGGGCAATCAGCCCCAGCATTTT.

As regards this clonotype: A much larger clone lies a single base off, so this may be a read error. The chain carries TRBV27 and TRBJ2-1; the match to TRBD2 covers 12 bases. The CDR3 is 17 residues long. Germline-derived CDR1 and CDR2 are MNHEY and SMNVEV (reference sequence). The CDR3, as DNA: TGTGCCAGCAGTTTATTGACTAGCGGGAGCTCCTACAATGACCAGTTCTTC. This codes for CASSLLTSGSSYNDQFF.

This clonotype was observed a handful of times. A much larger clonotype is one base distant, so this may be a read error. V usage is TRBV7-9 and J usage is TRBJ1-1; the D gene is possibly TRBD1 (5 bases). The CDR3 is 12 amino acids. The germline V gene has CDR1 SEHNR and CDR2 FQNEAQ (reference sequence). V lost 1 base to trimming and J lost 12 bases, with 12 bases between them. The CDR3: CASSLGGNQTFF. The CDR3 DNA sequence: TGTGCCAGCAGCTTAGGGGGGAACCAAACTTTCTTT.

This clonotype occurred many times. This chain joins TRBV10-3 and TRBJ1-5; no clear D. Trimming left V 2 bases short and J 4 bases short, with 9 bases between. This CDR3 is 14 amino acids long. Germline values: CDR1 ENHRY, CDR2 SYGVKD. CDR3 loop: CAISETNSNQPQHF. The DNA for the CDR3 is TGTGCCATCAGTGAGACCAACTCTAATCAGCCCCAGCATTTT.